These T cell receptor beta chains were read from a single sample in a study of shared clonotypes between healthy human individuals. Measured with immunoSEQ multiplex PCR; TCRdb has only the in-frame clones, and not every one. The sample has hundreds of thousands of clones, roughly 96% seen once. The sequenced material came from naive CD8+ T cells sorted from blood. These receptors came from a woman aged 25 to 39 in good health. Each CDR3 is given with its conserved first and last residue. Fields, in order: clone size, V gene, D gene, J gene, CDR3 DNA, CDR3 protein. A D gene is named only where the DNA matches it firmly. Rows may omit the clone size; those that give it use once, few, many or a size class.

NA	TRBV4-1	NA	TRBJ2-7	TGCGCCAGCAGCCAAGATGGAGGGATGGGGGACGAGCAGTACTTC	CASSQDGGMGDEQYF
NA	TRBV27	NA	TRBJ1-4	TGTGCCAGCCAAGTCGGAGATGCAACTAATGAAAAACTGTTTTTT	CASQVGDATNEKLFF
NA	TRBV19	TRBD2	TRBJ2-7	TGTGCCAGTAGCTGGGGGAGCGGGGGCTCGTACGAGCAGTACTTC	CASSWGSGGSYEQYF
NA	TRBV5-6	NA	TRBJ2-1	TGTGCCAGCAGCTTGGAGCTAGCCGCTGCCTACAATGAGCAGTTCTTC	CASSLELAAAYNEQFF
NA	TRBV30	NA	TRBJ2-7	TGTGCCTGGAGTGTATCTAACAGGGATTACGAGCAGTACTTC	CAWSVSNRDYEQYF
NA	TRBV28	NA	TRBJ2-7	TGTGCCAGCAGTTTAAACCCCGGGGTCGCCTACGAGCAGTACTTC	CASSLNPGVAYEQYF
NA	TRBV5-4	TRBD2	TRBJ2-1	TGTGCCAGCAGCTTGCCGGAGACTAGCGGGAGAGGTGGGGAGTTCTTC	CASSLPETSGRGGEFF
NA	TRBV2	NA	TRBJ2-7	TGTGCCAGCAGGGAAGCCGGGACTGCCACCTACGAGCAGTACTTC	CASREAGTATYEQYF
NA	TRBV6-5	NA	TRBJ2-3	TGTGCCAGCAGTTATTCCGGGACGGTAGCAGATACGCAGTATTTT	CASSYSGTVADTQYF
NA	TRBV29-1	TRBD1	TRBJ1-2	TGCAGCGTCGACCCGACGGGACAGGGCCTCTATGGCTACACCTTC	CSVDPTGQGLYGYTF
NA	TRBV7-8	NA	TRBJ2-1	TGTGCCAGCAGCTTAGCTCTTGGAGGAATTGGGTCATGGGGCAATGAGCAGTTCTTC	CASSLALGGIGSWGNEQFF
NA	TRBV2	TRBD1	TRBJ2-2	TGTGCCAACAGGGGCGAGAACACCGGGGAGCTGTTTTTT	CANRGENTGELFF
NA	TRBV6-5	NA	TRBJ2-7	TGTGCCAGCAGTGCGGACCAGTACGAGCAGTACTTC	CASSADQYEQYF
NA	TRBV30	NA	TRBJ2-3	TGTGCCTGGAGTGTTCTAGATCCAGATACGCAGTATTTT	CAWSVLDPDTQYF
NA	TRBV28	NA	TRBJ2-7	TGTGCCAGCAGTTTCCTGGAGGTTAACGAGCAGTACTTC	CASSFLEVNEQYF
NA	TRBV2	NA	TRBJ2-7	TGTGCCAGCAGTGAAATACCGCCAACCTACGAGCAGTACTTC	CASSEIPPTYEQYF
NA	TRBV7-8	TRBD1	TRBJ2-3	TGTGCCAGCATCCCGGGACAGGGAGCGGTGGACACAGATACGCAGTATTTT	CASIPGQGAVDTDTQYF
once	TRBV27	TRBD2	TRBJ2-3	TGTGCCAGCAGCACCGGGACTAGCGGGAGGGATACGCAGTATTTT	CASSTGTSGRDTQYF
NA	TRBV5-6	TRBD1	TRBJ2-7	TGTGCCAGCAGCTTGGGGGGAGCCGGGACAGATTACTTC	CASSLGGAGTDYF
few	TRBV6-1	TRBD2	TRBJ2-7	TGTGCCAGCAGTGGGGGACTAGCGCCGAGCTCCTACGAGCAGTACTTC	CASSGGLAPSSYEQYF
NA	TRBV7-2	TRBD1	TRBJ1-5	TGTGCCAGCAGCGTACAGGGGGCCCGAAGCAATCAGCCCCAGCATTTT	CASSVQGARSNQPQHF
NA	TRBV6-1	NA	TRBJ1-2	TGTGCCAGCAGTGAAGGGACTCACAACTATGGCTACACCTTC	CASSEGTHNYGYTF
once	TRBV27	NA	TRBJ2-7	TGTGCCAGCAGTAACCTCTTTCTCGGGTACGAGCAGTACTTC	CASSNLFLGYEQYF
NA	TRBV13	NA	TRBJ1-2	TGTGCCAGCAGCTTCGACGACAGCTGGTATGGCTACACCTTC	CASSFDDSWYGYTF
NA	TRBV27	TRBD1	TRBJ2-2	TGTGCCAGCAGTTCCCTAGAGGACAGGGTTAACACCGGGGAGCTGTTTTTT	CASSSLEDRVNTGELFF
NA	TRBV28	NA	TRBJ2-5	TGTGCCAGCAGTTCCCGACTAGAACAAGAGACCCAGTACTTC	CASSSRLEQETQYF
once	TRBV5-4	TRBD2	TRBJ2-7	TGTGCCAGCAGCGGGACTAGCGGCGAGCAGTACTTC	CASSGTSGEQYF
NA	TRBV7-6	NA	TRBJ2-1	TGTGCCAGCAGCTCAGACCGGGGGGCGGCTAGCGGTTACAATGAGCAGTTCTTC	CASSSDRGAASGYNEQFF
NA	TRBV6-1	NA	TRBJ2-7	TGTGCCAGCAGTGAATACCTCCCAGGACTCGAGCAGTACTTC	CASSEYLPGLEQYF
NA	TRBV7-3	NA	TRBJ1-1	TGTGCCAGCAGCCCCCAAGGTGAGGGGGGCACTGAAGCTTTCTTT	CASSPQGEGGTEAFF
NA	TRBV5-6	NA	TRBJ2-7	TGTGCCAGCAGCTTGGGGGATGAGGGAGGAGGAAACGAGCAGTACTTC	CASSLGDEGGGNEQYF
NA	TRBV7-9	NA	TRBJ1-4	TGTGCCAGCAGCTTAGCAGATGAAAAACTGTTTTTT	CASSLADEKLFF